Given below is one T cell receptor (beta chain) in context. This sample was included in a study of CD8 T cells in Susac syndrome. Study overall: Susac syndrome patients were untreated, on corticosteroids with some adding intravenous immunoglobulin, or on intravenous immunoglobulin only.

Sequencing of TCR beta, carried out with a high-throughput approach, was applied to CD8+ and CD4+ T cells from the blood. The germline V gene has CDR1 SGHDT and CDR2 YYEEEE. This CDR3 contains 15 residues. The junction had 9 bases not matched to a gene; V was cut back by 4 bases and J by 2 bases. RNA amounts of roughly 0.5 to 1 ug underwent reverse transcription with random hexamers. MiXCR, run by TCRdb on the immunoSEQ multiplex PCR reads, gives a single entry per CDR3 protein. This sample has 150,000 or so distinct CDR3 sequences, with 85% to 95% found just once. Sequenced material: CD4+ T cells from PBMCs. This sequence originates from a human donor with Susac syndrome. This chain joins TRBV5-6 and TRBJ2-7, with TRBD2 matching over 7 bases. This CDR3 reads CASSPRLSGTYEQYF. In nucleotides, the CDR3 is TGTGCCAGCAGCCCACGACTAAGCGGGACCTACGAGCAGTACTTC.